Below are 17 T cell receptor beta chains sequenced from a single sample in a study of shared clonotypes between healthy human individuals. Produced via immunoSEQ multiplex PCR; TCRdb's table is partial and in-frame only. Here the sample spans millions of clones, 85% to 95% being singletons. Material for sequencing was naive CD4+ T cells sorted from blood. Noted subset: CD45RA+ positively selected. Source of these receptors: a man between 18 and 35 years old in good health.

CDR3 amino acids: CASSSILAQGSSNQPQHF. CDR3 nucleotide sequence: TGTGCCAGCAGTTCTATACTCGCCCAGGGGAGTAGCAATCAGCCCCAGCATTTT. The chain couples TRBV28 to TRBJ1-5; D is possibly TRBD1 (6 bases). The ends were cut back, 4 bases at V and 0 bases at J, with 19 bases in the middle. The germline V gene encodes CDR1 MDHEN and CDR2 SYDVKM. This CDR3 spans 18 amino acids.

Points on this clone: In the same sample, other DNA sequences code for this CDR3. This chain links TRBV11-2 with TRBJ2-1; 12 bases line up with TRBD2. From germline, CDR1 is SGHAT and CDR2 FQNNGV. CDR3 length: 15 residues. V shed 3 bases and J 4 bases; nucleotides not matched to a gene: 1. In nucleotides, the CDR3 is TGTGCCAGCAGCTTCGGACTAGCGGGGTACAATGAGCAGTTCTTC. This gives the protein CASSFGLAGYNEQFF.

The chain links TRBV18 to TRBJ2-7; 7 bases align to TRBD1. V gave up 3 bases and J gave up 6 bases; unmatched junction bases: 5. The CDR3 spans 13 residues. CDR1 and CDR2 (germline): KGHSH, LQKENI. In DNA, the CDR3 is TGTGCCAGCTCACCCGCAGGGGGTGCCGAGCAGTACTTC. The encoded protein is CASSPAGGAEQYF.

V gene TRBV21-1 combines with J gene TRBJ2-7; the table's TRBD1 call for D was not verified on the DNA. TRBV21-1 is a known pseudogene. The CDR3 has 14 residues. The CDR3 reads CASSKVARSYEQYF. DNA for the CDR3: TGTGCCAGCAGCAAAGTCGCCAGATCCTACGAGCAGTACTTC.

The V gene is TRBV6-1, the J gene TRBJ1-1; D is perhaps TRBD1 (6 bases). V lost 8 bases to trimming and J lost 1 base, with 11 bases between them. The germline V gene has CDR1 MNHNS and CDR2 SASEGT. The CDR3 has 13 amino acids. This chain's CDR3 is CASVTGTNTEAFF. CDR3 in DNA: TGTGCCAGCGTTACAGGGACGAACACTGAAGCTTTCTTT.

This chain connects TRBV2 to TRBJ2-3; D unclear. Trimming stripped 8 bases from V and 5 bases from J, with 11 bases between. From germline, CDR1 is SNHLY and CDR2 FYNNEI. The CDR3 consists of 12 residues. As DNA, the CDR3 is TGTGCCAGCCACGCTTTGGGAGATACGCAGTATTTT. Translation gives CASHALGDTQYF.

This chain joins TRBV11-2 and TRBJ2-2; D is ambiguous. CDR3 size: 15 residues. The germline V gene has CDR1 SGHAT and CDR2 FQNNGV. Trimming stripped 1 base from V and 3 bases from J, with 9 bases between. This CDR3 reads CASSLAGYDTGELFF. The CDR3 DNA sequence: TGTGCCAGCAGCTTAGCCGGGTATGACACCGGGGAGCTGTTTTTT.

This clone was counted a single time. Within the sample, other DNA sequences also encode this same CDR3. J is TRBJ2-3 and V is TRBV5-1; D gene ambiguous. CDR3 size: 14 residues. V lost 0 bases to trimming and J lost 0 bases, with 5 bases between them. The germline V gene has CDR1 SGHRS and CDR2 YFSETQ. For the CDR3, the DNA is TGCGCCAGCAGCTTGGCTGACAGCACAGATACGCAGTATTTT. This gives the protein CASSLADSTDTQYF. Full variable domain (missing parts from reference TRBV5-1 and TRBJ2-3): KAGVTQTPRYLIKTRGQQVTLSCSPISGHRSVSWYQQTPGQGLQFLFEYFSETQRNKGNFPGRFSGRQFSNSRSEMNVSTLELGDSALYLCASSLADSTDTQYFGPGTRLTVL.

This rearrangement joins TRBV28 to TRBJ2-1; D is undetermined. The V end was cut by 7 bases, the J end by 5 bases, with 12 bases between. Germline lookup yields CDR1 MDHEN and CDR2 SYDVKM. CDR3 size: 13 residues. The CDR3 DNA reads as TGTGCCAGCACTCAGACCCGCGACAATGAGCAGTTCTTC. Translated, it gives CASTQTRDNEQFF. Drawing the rest from reference TRBV28 and TRBJ2-1, the complete variable domain is DVKVTQSSRYLVKRTGEKVFLECVQDMDHENMFWYRQDPGLGLRLIYFSYDVKMKEKGDIPEGYSVSREKKERFSLILESASTNQTSMYLCASTQTRDNEQFFGPGTRLTVL.

The V gene is TRBV7-2, the J gene TRBJ2-7, with 10 bases matching TRBD1. The trim removed 7 bases at V and 6 bases at J, leaving 6 bases unmatched. This CDR3 has 13 residues. In germline, CDR1 is SGHTA, CDR2 FQGNSA. The CDR3 DNA is TGTGCCAGCACCAGGACAGGGGGTCGCGAGCAGTACTTC. It codes for CASTRTGGREQYF.

The chain joins TRBV25-1 to TRBJ1-1, with 8 bases fitting TRBD1. The CDR3 sequence is 15 residues long. J was trimmed by 5 bases and V by 6 bases; bases with no gene match: 11. Germline V gene lookup returns CDR1 MGHDK and CDR2 SYGVNS. CDR3 residues: CASSAGGSVRTEAFF. The DNA of the CDR3 is TGTGCCAGCAGCGCAGGGGGCTCGGTGAGGACTGAAGCTTTCTTT.

This clone was seen once. The J gene is TRBJ1-4, the V gene TRBV5-6; D might be TRBD1 (6 bases). With 5 bases removed from V and 0 bases from J, the gap between germline ends came to 14 bases. CDR1 is SGHDT, CDR2 YYEEEE, per germline. The CDR3 spans 16 residues. CDR3 DNA sequence: TGTGCCAGCAGTTTTGGGGGCCGTGCAACTAATGAAAAACTGTTTTTT. This codes for CASSFGGRATNEKLFF.

This chain links TRBV19 with TRBJ2-3; D not resolved. The CDR3 covers 15 residues. Trimming left V 1 base short and J 2 bases short, with 10 bases between. The germline V gene has CDR1 LNHDA and CDR2 SQIVND (reference sequence). The CDR3 DNA is TGTGCCAGTAGTATAGGGGCGAAGGCCACAGATACGCAGTATTTT. Its translation: CASSIGAKATDTQYF. The whole variable domain, remainder taken from reference TRBV19 and TRBJ2-3, is DGGITQSPKYLFRKEGQNVTLSCEQNLNHDAMYWYRQDPGQGLRLIYYSQIVNDFQKGDIAEGYSVSREKKESFPLTVTSAQKNPTAFYLCASSIGAKATDTQYFGPGTRLTVL.

On this clone: The same CDR3 is also encoded by other DNA sequences in this sample. This sequence joins TRBV5-6 and TRBJ1-5; D unresolved. The CDR3 has 14 residues. Between the trimmed V and J ends, which lost 0 bases and 2 bases, there was a span of 6 bases. Germline CDR1 SGHDT, CDR2 YYEEEE. This CDR3 reads CASSLGGGNQPQHF. The CDR3 DNA reads as TGTGCCAGCAGCTTGGGCGGAGGCAATCAGCCCCAGCATTTT.

The chain combines TRBV9 with TRBJ1-6; 8 bases agree with TRBD1. CDR1 and CDR2 (germline): SGDLS, YYNGEE. With 7 bases clipped from V and 4 bases from J, the junction kept 4 bases outside the gene matches. The CDR3 has 14 amino acids. CDR3 sequence reads: CASSGQGYNSPLHF. The CDR3 nucleotides are TGTGCCAGCTCCGGACAGGGTTATAATTCACCCCTCCACTTT.

This clone appeared once. This chain uses TRBV28 with TRBJ2-7, with D uncertain. The CDR3 consists of 12 residues. The V end was cut by 5 bases, the J end by 3 bases, with 8 bases between. Looked up from germline, CDR1 is MDHEN and CDR2 is SYDVKM. CDR3 nucleotides: TGTGCCAGCAGTCAGACTCGCTACGAGCAGTACTTC. Its protein product is CASSQTRYEQYF.

The gene calls are TRBV6-1 and TRBJ2-1; D tentatively reads TRBD1 or TRBD2 (5 bases each). Trimming shortened V by 7 bases and J by 5 bases, and 12 bases separated the two germline ends. CDR3 size: 13 residues. The germline V gene encodes CDR1 MNHNS and CDR2 SASEGT. The CDR3: CASTGQIDNEQFF. The CDR3 DNA is TGTGCCAGCACGGGGCAGATTGACAATGAGCAGTTCTTC.